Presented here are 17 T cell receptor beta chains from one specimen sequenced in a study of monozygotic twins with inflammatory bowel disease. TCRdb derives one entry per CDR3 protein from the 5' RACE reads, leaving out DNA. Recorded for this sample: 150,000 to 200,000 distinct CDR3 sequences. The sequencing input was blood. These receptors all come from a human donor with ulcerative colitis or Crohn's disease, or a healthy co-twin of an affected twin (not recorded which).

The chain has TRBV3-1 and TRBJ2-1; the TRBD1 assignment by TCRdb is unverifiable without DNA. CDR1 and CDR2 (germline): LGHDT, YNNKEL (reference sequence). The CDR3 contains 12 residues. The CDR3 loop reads CASSHNPGQQFF.

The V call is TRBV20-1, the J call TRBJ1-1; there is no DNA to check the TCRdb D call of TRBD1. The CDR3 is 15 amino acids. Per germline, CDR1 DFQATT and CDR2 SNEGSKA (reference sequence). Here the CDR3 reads CSASRGVRVNTEAFF.

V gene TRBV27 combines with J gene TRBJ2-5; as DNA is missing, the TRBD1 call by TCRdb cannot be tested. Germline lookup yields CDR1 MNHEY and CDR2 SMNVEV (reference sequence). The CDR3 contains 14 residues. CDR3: CASSGTRYQETQYF.

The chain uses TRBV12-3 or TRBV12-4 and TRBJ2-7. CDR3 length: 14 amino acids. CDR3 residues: CASSKVGIPYEQYF.

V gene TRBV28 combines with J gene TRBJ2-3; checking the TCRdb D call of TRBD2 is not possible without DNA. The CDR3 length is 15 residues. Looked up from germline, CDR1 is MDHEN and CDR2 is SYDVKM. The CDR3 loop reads CASSLDYGRPDTQYF.

CDR3 protein: CSARGTRSNQPQHF. This chain links TRBV20-1 with TRBJ1-5; TCRdb's assignment of TRBD1 cannot be checked, as there is no DNA. CDR1 DFQATT and CDR2 SNEGSKA come from the germline V gene (reference sequence). The CDR3 has 14 amino acids.

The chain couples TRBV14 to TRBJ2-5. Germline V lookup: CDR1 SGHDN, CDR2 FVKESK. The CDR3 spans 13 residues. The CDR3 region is CASSQLYQETQYF. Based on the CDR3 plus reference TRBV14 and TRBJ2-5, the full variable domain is EAGVTQFPSHSVIEKGQTVTLRCDPISGHDNLYWYRRVMGKEIKFLLHFVKESKQDESGMPNNRFLAERTGGTYSTLKVQPAELEDSGVYFCASSQLYQETQYFGPGTRLLVL.

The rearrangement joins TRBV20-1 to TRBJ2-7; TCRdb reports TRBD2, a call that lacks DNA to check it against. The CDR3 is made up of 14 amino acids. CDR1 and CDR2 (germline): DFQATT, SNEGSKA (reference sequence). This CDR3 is CSAREVERGYEQYF.

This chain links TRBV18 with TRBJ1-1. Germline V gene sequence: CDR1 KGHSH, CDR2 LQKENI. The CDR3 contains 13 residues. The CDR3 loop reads CASSPRHDTEAFF.

The CDR3 sequence: CASSLRGPKNTEAFF. The chain uses TRBV27 and TRBJ1-1. The CDR3 consists of 15 residues. CDR1 and CDR2 (germline): MNHEY, SMNVEV (reference sequence).

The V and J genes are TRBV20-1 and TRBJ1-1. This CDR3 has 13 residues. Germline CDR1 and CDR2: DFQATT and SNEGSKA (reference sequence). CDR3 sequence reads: CSEGGSSDTEAFF.

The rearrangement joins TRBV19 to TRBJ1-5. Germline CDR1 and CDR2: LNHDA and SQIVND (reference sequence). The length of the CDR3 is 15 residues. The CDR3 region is CASTIGVYDNQPQHF.

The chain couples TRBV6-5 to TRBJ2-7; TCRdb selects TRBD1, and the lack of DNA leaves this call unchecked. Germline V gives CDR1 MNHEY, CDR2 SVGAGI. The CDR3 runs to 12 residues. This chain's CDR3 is CASGPGSYEQYF.

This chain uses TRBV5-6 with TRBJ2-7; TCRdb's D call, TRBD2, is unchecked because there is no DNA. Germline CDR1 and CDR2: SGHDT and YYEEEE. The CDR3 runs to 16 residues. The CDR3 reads CASSSNGPTWSYEQYF.

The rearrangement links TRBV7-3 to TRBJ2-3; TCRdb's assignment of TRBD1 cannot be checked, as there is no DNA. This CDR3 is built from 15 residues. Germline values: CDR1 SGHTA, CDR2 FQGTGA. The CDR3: CASSLGTGAPNTQYF.

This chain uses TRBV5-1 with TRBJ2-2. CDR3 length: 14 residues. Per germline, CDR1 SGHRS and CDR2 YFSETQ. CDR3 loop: CASSLMQNTGELFF.

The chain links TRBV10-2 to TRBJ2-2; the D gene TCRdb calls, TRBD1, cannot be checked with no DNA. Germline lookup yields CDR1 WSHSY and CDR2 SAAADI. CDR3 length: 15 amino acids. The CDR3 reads CAIRDTFSNTGELFF.